These 13 T cell receptor beta chains originate from one sample sequenced in a study of blood T cell repertoires in COVID-19. Here immunoSEQ multiplex PCR was the method, and the copy in TCRdb shows in-frame clones only, minus some. The profile covers 100,000 or so clones, with 86% appearing a single time and less than 9% taken by the ten largest. Input material: peripheral blood. The origin of the receptors is a man between 60 and 75 years old with acute or convalescent COVID-19.

This clone was counted between two and nine times. The chain has TRBV5-1 and TRBJ2-2, with TRBD2 matching 10 bases. Germline CDR1 SGHRS, CDR2 YFSETQ. This CDR3 region has 17 residues. The trim removed 4 bases at V and 1 base at J, leaving 7 bases unmatched. CDR3 sequence: CASSPTSSGGNTGELFF. CDR3 sequence (DNA): TGCGCCAGCAGCCCCACCTCTAGCGGGGGGAACACCGGGGAGCTGTTTTTT.

The chain employs TRBV11-2 and TRBJ1-2, with D tentatively TRBD1 (6 bases). V was cut by 0 bases and J by 5 bases, with 10 bases left in between. CDR3 length: 14 amino acids. Per germline, CDR1 SGHAT and CDR2 FQNNGV. The CDR3 protein is CASSLETGKYGYTF. The CDR3, as DNA: TGTGCCAGCAGCTTAGAAACAGGGAAGTATGGCTACACCTTC.

V gene TRBV6-1 combines with J gene TRBJ1-2; 7 bases are a match to TRBD1. Germline V gene data show CDR1 as MNHNS and CDR2 as SASEGT. V lost 2 bases to trimming and J lost 6 bases; unmatched junction nucleotides: 12. This CDR3 is built from 16 residues. CDR3 protein: CASSERLQQGSDGYTF. The CDR3 nucleotides are TGTGCCAGCAGTGAAAGATTGCAACAGGGGTCGGATGGCTACACCTTC.

The rearrangement uses TRBV19 and TRBJ1-2; D is possibly TRBD1 (5 bases). V gave up 6 bases and J gave up 0 bases, with 23 bases separating them. Germline CDR1 reads LNHDA; CDR2 reads SQIVND (reference sequence). The CDR3 has 18 amino acids. This CDR3 is CASSPTTGLTTANYGYTF. The CDR3 DNA reads as TGTGCCAGTAGCCCAACCACAGGACTAACGACGGCTAACTATGGCTACACCTTC.

The chain combines TRBV19 with TRBJ2-4, with 10 bases lining up with TRBD2. Looked up from germline, CDR1 is LNHDA and CDR2 is SQIVND (reference sequence). The junction had 11 bases not matched to a gene; V was cut back by 3 bases and J by 0 bases. This CDR3 is built from 19 residues. CDR3 sequence (DNA): TGTGCCAGTAGTATGGCTAGAGGACTAGCGGACCTAGCCAAAAACATTCAGTACTTC. The encoded protein is CASSMARGLADLAKNIQYF. The complete variable domain, with remaining parts taken from reference TRBV19 and TRBJ2-4, reads DGGITQSPKYLFRKEGQNVTLSCEQNLNHDAMYWYRQDPGQGLRLIYYSQIVNDFQKGDIAEGYSVSREKKESFPLTVTSAQKNPTAFYLCASSMARGLADLAKNIQYFGAGTRLSVL.

V gene TRBV5-1 combines with J gene TRBJ2-7; no clear D gene. Trimming removed 0 bases from V and 7 bases from J, with 17 bases in between. The CDR3 sequence is 15 residues long. Germline V gene data show CDR1 as SGHRS and CDR2 as YFSETQ. The CDR3 nucleotides are TGCGCCAGCAGCTTGGATCTAGGTTCATTAAGGGAGCAGTACTTC. This encodes CASSLDLGSLREQYF.

This rearrangement joins TRBV10-3 to TRBJ1-2; maybe TRBD1 (6 bases). The V gene lost 2 bases and the J gene lost 7 bases, with 11 bases spanning the gap. Germline V gives CDR1 ENHRY, CDR2 SYGVKD. The CDR3 runs 13 residues. The CDR3 DNA is TGTGCCATCAGTGAGGGGGGGGCCGGTGGCTACACCTTC. It translates to CAISEGGAGGYTF.

In this sample, this clone turned up a few times. This sequence joins TRBV5-1 and TRBJ2-5, with D unresolved. V was trimmed by 4 bases and J by 0 bases, leaving 4 bases between them. Germline CDR1 is SGHRS and CDR2 is YFSETQ. This CDR3 has 12 residues. CDR3 in DNA: TGCGCCAGCAGCACTTACCAAGAGACCCAGTACTTC. As protein: CASSTYQETQYF.

This chain links TRBV9 with TRBJ1-3; TRBD1 agrees at 7 bases. Germline values: CDR1 SGDLS, CDR2 YYNGEE. V lost 0 bases to trimming and J lost 0 bases; unmatched junction nucleotides: 3. This CDR3 contains 16 residues. CDR3: CASSVEDRSSGNTIYF. The CDR3 DNA reads as TGTGCCAGCAGCGTAGAGGACAGGAGCTCTGGAAACACCATATATTTT.

The chain carries TRBV4-2 and TRBJ1-2, with a tentative D call TRBD1 (5 bases). This CDR3 spans 16 amino acids. Germline lookup yields CDR1 LGHNA and CDR2 YNFKEQ. Trimming cost V 1 base and J 4 bases, with 16 bases left between them. The CDR3 DNA follows: TGTGCCAGCAGCCAAGGGAGTTCCGGGGGAGGCTATGGCTACACCTTC. This gives the protein CASSQGSSGGGYGYTF.

This rearrangement joins TRBV19 to TRBJ1-2; D ambiguous. Germline V lookup: CDR1 LNHDA, CDR2 SQIVND (reference sequence). The CDR3 spans 13 residues. The germline V and J ends were trimmed by 8 bases and 4 bases, with 14 bases remaining between them. CDR3 amino acids: CASQRGGGYGYTF. The CDR3 nucleotides are TGTGCCAGTCAAAGAGGTGGCGGCTATGGCTACACCTTC.

The CDR3 protein is CAWGPGEANYGYTF. CDR3 in DNA: TGTGCCTGGGGCCCCGGGGAAGCTAACTATGGCTACACCTTC. The chain has TRBV30 and TRBJ1-2, with unresolved D. CDR3 length: 14 residues. Germline V CDR1 and CDR2: GTSNPN, SVGIG (reference sequence). V was shortened by 5 bases and J by 0 bases, with 13 bases between the two germline ends.

This sequence joins TRBV19 and TRBJ1-5; D is possibly TRBD1 (5 bases). Trimming stripped 6 bases from V and 4 bases from J, with 25 bases between. The CDR3 sequence is 18 residues long. Germline lookup yields CDR1 LNHDA and CDR2 SQIVND (reference sequence). CDR3 amino acids: CASSKPSLTGGMNQPQHF. CDR3 nucleotides: TGTGCCAGTAGCAAACCATCCTTGACCGGGGGAATGAATCAGCCCCAGCATTTT.